Shown below are 25 T cell receptor beta chains from a single sample sequenced in a study of siplizumab effects on memory and regulatory T cells. Libraries were prepared by immunoSEQ multiplex PCR; TCRdb keeps only in-frame clonotypes and omits some of them. The data hold about 97,000 clones, with around 90% observed a single time. Material: non-Treg CD4+ T cells sorted from blood. Receptor source: a human donor in good health.

V and J are TRBV5-5 and TRBJ2-2; D unresolved. With 4 bases removed from V and 1 base from J, the gap between germline ends came to 8 bases. CDR3 length equals 14 residues. Germline lookup yields CDR1 SGHKS and CDR2 YYEKEE (reference sequence). The CDR3 spells CASSPPRNTGELFF. In DNA, the CDR3 is TGTGCCAGCAGCCCACCGAGGAACACCGGGGAGCTGTTTTTT. Full variable domain (outside the CDR3, taken from reference TRBV5-5 and TRBJ2-2): DAGVTQSPTHLIKTRGQQVTLRCSPISGHKSVSWYQQVLGQGPQFIFQYYEKEERGRGNFPDRFSARQFPNYSSELNVNALLLGDSALYLCASSPPRNTGELFFGEGSRLTVL.

Concerning this clone itself: Germline is not matched at one junction end, which may reflect a read error. The V and J genes are TRBV7-7 and TRBJ2-1; 11 bases map to TRBD2. Germline lookup yields CDR1 SSHAT and CDR2 FNYEAQ (reference sequence). The CDR3 covers 17 residues. In nucleotides, the CDR3 is TGTGCTAGCAGCTTAGGAACTAGCGGGAGCCCCAACAATGAGCAGTTCTTC. Protein: CASSLGTSGSPNNEQFF.

This rearrangement joins TRBV28 to TRBJ1-6; D is ambiguous. Germline loops: CDR1 MDHEN, CDR2 SYDVKM. Trimming took off 6 bases at V and 8 bases at J, with 11 bases between the two ends. This CDR3 region has 13 residues. DNA of the CDR3: TGTGCCAGCAGCAACCATTGGGATTCACCCCTCCACTTT. Translation gives CASSNHWDSPLHF.

This clone was detected only once. The V call is TRBV1, the J call TRBJ2-2; the table gives TRBD1 as D, unverified against the DNA. TRBV1 is annotated as a pseudogene. CDR3 length: 19 residues. The CDR3 DNA sequence: TGCACCAGCAGCCAAGATTCTTCAGGGGAAGATTCGAACACCGGGGAGCTGTTTTTT. Encoded protein: CTSSQDSSGEDSNTGELFF.

The genes are TRBV7-2 and TRBJ2-5; D might be TRBD1 or TRBD2, each matching 5 bases. The V and J ends lost 0 bases and 4 bases respectively, with 9 bases between them. This CDR3 is built from 14 residues. In germline, CDR1 is SGHTA, CDR2 FQGNSA. CDR3 sequence (DNA): TGTGCCAGCAGCTTAGCGGGACGGCGAGAGACCCAGTACTTC. Protein: CASSLAGRRETQYF.

The chain employs TRBV9 and TRBJ2-1; unclear D gene. Trimming removed 4 bases from V and 5 bases from J, with 16 bases in between. This CDR3 has 15 amino acids. CDR1 is SGDLS and CDR2 is YYNGEE in the germline V gene. This CDR3 is CASSPSVVTNNEQFF. CDR3 in DNA: TGTGCCAGCAGCCCCTCGGTCGTCACGAACAATGAGCAGTTCTTC.

The chain recombines TRBV5-4 with TRBJ1-2; tentative D call: TRBD1 (5 bases). V was trimmed by 0 bases and J by 8 bases, leaving 14 bases between them. The germline V gene has CDR1 SGHNT and CDR2 YYREEE (reference sequence). The CDR3 length is 14 residues. The CDR3 reads CASSLGGRDGGYTF. As DNA, the CDR3 is TGTGCCAGCAGCTTGGGTGGCAGGGATGGGGGCTACACCTTC.

The V and J genes are TRBV4-1 and TRBJ1-3; D is unclear. The germline V and J ends were trimmed by 3 bases and 1 base, with 16 bases remaining between them. CDR1 MGHRA and CDR2 YSYEKL come from the germline V gene. CDR3 length: 17 amino acids. Here the CDR3 DNA reads TGCGCCAGCAGCCAGAGGGAAGGGAGTAGATCTGGAAACACCATATATTTT. This gives the protein CASSQREGSRSGNTIYF.

In this sample, this clone turned up once. The rearrangement uses TRBV19 and TRBJ1-4; no firm D call. The germline gives CDR1 LNHDA, CDR2 SQIVND (reference sequence). V lost 2 bases, J lost 4 bases, and 8 bases lay in between. This CDR3 is 14 amino acids long. The CDR3 region is CASSIRTVNEKLFF. In DNA form, the CDR3 reads TGTGCCAGTAGTATAAGGACGGTTAATGAAAAACTGTTTTTT.

J is TRBJ2-1 and V is TRBV2; TRBD2 agrees at 12 bases. The CDR3 loop spans 14 amino acids. V shed 10 bases and J 5 bases; nucleotides not matched to a gene: 6. From germline, CDR1 is SNHLY and CDR2 FYNNEI. The CDR3 DNA follows: TGTGCCACCTACAGACTAGCGGGAGACAATGAGCAGTTCTTC. This sequence encodes CATYRLAGDNEQFF.

V is TRBV27 and J is TRBJ2-5; TRBD2 matches at 8 bases. There are 13 residues in the CDR3. Germline assignment: CDR1 MNHEY and CDR2 SMNVEV (reference sequence). The V gene end was trimmed by 4 bases and the J gene end by 10 bases; junction bases not matched to a gene: 8. As DNA, the CDR3 is TGTGCCAGCAGTTCCGACAGCCGGGGGGGCCAGTACTTC. Protein sequence: CASSSDSRGGQYF.

This chain connects TRBV25-1 to TRBJ2-5; D not resolved. Trimming stripped 1 base from V and 5 bases from J, with 11 bases between. Germline CDR1 and CDR2: MGHDK and SYGVNS. The CDR3 length is 14 residues. The CDR3 nucleotides are TGTGCCAGCAGTGAATCGGAAGGGCTGGAGACCCAGTACTTC. The encoded protein is CASSESEGLETQYF.

The rearrangement uses TRBV28 and TRBJ2-1, with D hard to call. Germline CDR1 and CDR2: MDHEN and SYDVKM. The CDR3 has 13 residues. V was pared by 9 bases and J by 4 bases, with 13 bases between. CDR3 amino acids: CASEVGTYNEQFF. In DNA, the CDR3 is TGTGCCAGTGAGGTGGGAACTTACAATGAGCAGTTCTTC.

The rearrangement joins TRBV10-1 to TRBJ2-1; D tentatively reads TRBD1 or TRBD2 (6 bases each). This CDR3 is 14 amino acids long. In germline, CDR1 is WNHNN, CDR2 SYGVQD (reference sequence). The V end lost 6 bases, the J end lost 4 bases, and 13 bases lay between the germline ends. The CDR3, as DNA: TGCGCCAGCAGCCAGGGGACTGATTACAATGAGCAGTTCTTC. Translation: CASSQGTDYNEQFF.

The chain combines TRBV5-1 with TRBJ2-5; 9 bases are a match to TRBD1. The CDR3 length is 14 residues. V shed 4 bases, J shed 4 bases, and the junction held 5 bases outside the gene matches. Germline V gives CDR1 SGHRS, CDR2 YFSETQ. CDR3 coding DNA: TGCGCCAGCAGCGGGGGGACAGGGAGAGAGACCCAGTACTTC. Encoded protein: CASSGGTGRETQYF.

The V call is TRBV27, the J call TRBJ2-3; TRBD2 aligns across 7 bases. CDR3 length: 15 residues. V was clipped by 4 bases and J by 2 bases; unmatched bases: 6. Germline V gene sequence: CDR1 MNHEY, CDR2 SMNVEV (reference sequence). CDR3 region: CASSSLRENTDTQYF. CDR3 DNA: TGTGCCAGCAGTTCCTTGCGGGAGAACACAGATACGCAGTATTTT.

This chain links TRBV7-8 with TRBJ2-2; no clear D gene. Trimming removed 4 bases from V and 10 bases from J, with 10 bases in between. The germline gives CDR1 SGHVS, CDR2 FQNEAQ. This CDR3 is built from 12 residues. This CDR3 is CASSYHSEELFF. The CDR3 bases are TGTGCCAGCAGCTATCACTCCGAGGAGCTGTTTTTT.

V gene TRBV28 combines with J gene TRBJ2-2; D assignment may be TRBD1 or TRBD2 (5 bases each). This CDR3 has 18 amino acids. Trimming shortened V by 3 bases and J by 7 bases, and 24 bases separated the two germline ends. Germline V CDR1 and CDR2: MDHEN, SYDVKM. CDR3 protein: CASSFNPGLGEWGGELFF. CDR3 in DNA: TGTGCCAGCAGTTTTAACCCCGGTTTGGGGGAGTGGGGCGGGGAGCTGTTTTTT. Drawing the rest from reference TRBV28 and TRBJ2-2, the complete variable domain is DVKVTQSSRYLVKRTGEKVFLECVQDMDHENMFWYRQDPGLGLRLIYFSYDVKMKEKGDIPEGYSVSREKKERFSLILESASTNQTSMYLCASSFNPGLGEWGGELFFGEGSRLTVL.

This rearrangement joins TRBV28 to TRBJ1-4; 9 bases fit TRBD1. The germline gives CDR1 MDHEN, CDR2 SYDVKM. This CDR3 comprises 14 residues. Losses at the gene ends were 3 bases for V and 7 bases for J; bases not matched to a gene: 3. The CDR3 region has the DNA TGTGCCAGCAGTTTGGGACAGGGAAGTGAAAAACTGTTTTTT. Translated: CASSLGQGSEKLFF. The full variable domain, its missing parts supplied by reference TRBV28 and TRBJ1-4, is DVKVTQSSRYLVKRTGEKVFLECVQDMDHENMFWYRQDPGLGLRLIYFSYDVKMKEKGDIPEGYSVSREKKERFSLILESASTNQTSMYLCASSLGQGSEKLFFGSGTQLSVL.

This chain connects TRBV19 to TRBJ2-4, with 9 nucleotides matching TRBD2. The CDR3 has 13 residues. Germline values: CDR1 LNHDA, CDR2 SQIVND (reference sequence). V lost 10 bases to trimming and J lost 5 bases; unmatched junction nucleotides: 6. CDR3 bases: TGTGCCACCGATAGCGGGAGTCAAAACATTCAGTACTTC. Protein: CATDSGSQNIQYF.

The gene calls are TRBV6-5 and TRBJ1-2; a weak D match, TRBD1 (5 bases). Trimming pared 4 bases from V and 4 bases from J, leaving 19 bases between. Germline V CDR1 and CDR2: MNHEY, SVGAGI. This CDR3 comprises 16 residues. The CDR3 here is CASSLTARQSFYGYTF. CDR3 nucleotide sequence: TGTGCCAGCAGTTTAACCGCCCGACAGAGTTTCTATGGCTACACCTTC.

V and J are TRBV7-9 and TRBJ2-7; D uncertain. The CDR3 totals 14 residues. Germline V lookup: CDR1 SEHNR, CDR2 FQNEAQ (reference sequence). Trimming cost V 1 base and J 6 bases, with 13 bases left between them. Here the CDR3 reads CASSLGQFSGEQYF. The CDR3 DNA follows: TGTGCCAGCAGCTTAGGGCAGTTTTCAGGCGAGCAGTACTTC.

The CDR3 nucleotides read TGTGCCAGCAGTCCCAGTGGACAGGGGGAGTCTGGGGCCAACGTCCTGACTTTC. Amino acid sequence: CASSPSGQGESGANVLTF. This rearrangement joins TRBV28 to TRBJ2-6; 10 positions agree with TRBD1. Trimming removed 5 bases from V and 1 base from J; junction bases left unmatched: 8. Germline values: CDR1 MDHEN, CDR2 SYDVKM. This CDR3 is built from 18 residues. Full variable domain (outside the CDR3, taken from reference TRBV28 and TRBJ2-6): DVKVTQSSRYLVKRTGEKVFLECVQDMDHENMFWYRQDPGLGLRLIYFSYDVKMKEKGDIPEGYSVSREKKERFSLILESASTNQTSMYLCASSPSGQGESGANVLTFGAGSRLTVL.

This clone was observed a single time. The CDR3 sequence is CASGLVLGGRDNQPQHF. For the CDR3, the DNA is TGTGCTAGTGGTTTGGTTCTTGGGGGGCGAGACAATCAGCCCCAGCATTTT. This chain joins TRBV12-5 and TRBJ1-5; D perhaps matches TRBD1 (6 bases). V lost 0 bases and J lost 3, with 15 bases in between. CDR1 and CDR2 from the germline V gene are LGHNT and FRNRAP. This CDR3 has 17 amino acids. The full variable domain, its missing parts supplied by reference TRBV12-5 and TRBJ1-5, is DARVTQTPRHKVTEMGQEVTMRCQPILGHNTVFWYRQTMMQGLELLAYFRNRAPLDDSGMPKDRFSAEMPDATLATLKIQPSEPRDSAVYFCASGLVLGGRDNQPQHFGDGTRLSIL.

The genes are TRBV20-1 and TRBJ1-2; D not certain. The CDR3 runs 11 residues. Trimming stripped 5 bases from V and 7 bases from J, with 11 bases between. The germline V gene encodes CDR1 DFQATT and CDR2 SNEGSKA (reference sequence). The CDR3 is CSAGWRVGYTF. The CDR3 DNA follows: TGCAGTGCTGGCTGGAGGGTTGGCTACACCTTC.